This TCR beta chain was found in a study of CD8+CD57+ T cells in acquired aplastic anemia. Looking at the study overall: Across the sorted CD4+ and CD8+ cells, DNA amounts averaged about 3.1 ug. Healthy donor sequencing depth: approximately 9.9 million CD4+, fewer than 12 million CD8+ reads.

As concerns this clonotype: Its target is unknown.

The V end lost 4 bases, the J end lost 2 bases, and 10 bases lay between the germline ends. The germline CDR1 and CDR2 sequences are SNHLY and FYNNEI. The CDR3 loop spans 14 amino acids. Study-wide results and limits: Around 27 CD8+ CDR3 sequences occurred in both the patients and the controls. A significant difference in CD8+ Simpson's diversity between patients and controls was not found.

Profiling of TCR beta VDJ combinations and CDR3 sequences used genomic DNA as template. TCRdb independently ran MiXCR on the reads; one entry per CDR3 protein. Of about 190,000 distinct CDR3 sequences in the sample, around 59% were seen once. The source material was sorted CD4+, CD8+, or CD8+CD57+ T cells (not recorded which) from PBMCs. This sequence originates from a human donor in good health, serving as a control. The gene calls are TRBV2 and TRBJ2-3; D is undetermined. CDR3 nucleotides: TGTGCCAGCAGTGTTAGCAAGGCCACAGATACGCAGTATTTT. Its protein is CASSVSKATDTQYF.